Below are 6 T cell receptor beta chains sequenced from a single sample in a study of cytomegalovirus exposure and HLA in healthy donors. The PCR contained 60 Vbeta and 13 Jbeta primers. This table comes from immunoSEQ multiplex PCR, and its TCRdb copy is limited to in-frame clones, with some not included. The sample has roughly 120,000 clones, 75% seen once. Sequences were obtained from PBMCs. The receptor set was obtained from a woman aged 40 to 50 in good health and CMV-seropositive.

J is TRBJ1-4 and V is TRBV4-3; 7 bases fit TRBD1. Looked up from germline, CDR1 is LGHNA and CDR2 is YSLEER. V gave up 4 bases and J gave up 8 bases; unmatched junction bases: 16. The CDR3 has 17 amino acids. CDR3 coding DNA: TGCGCCAGCAGCCCACCGTCACAGGGGCAAAGAGGGGAAAAACTGTTTTTT. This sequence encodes CASSPPSQGQRGEKLFF.

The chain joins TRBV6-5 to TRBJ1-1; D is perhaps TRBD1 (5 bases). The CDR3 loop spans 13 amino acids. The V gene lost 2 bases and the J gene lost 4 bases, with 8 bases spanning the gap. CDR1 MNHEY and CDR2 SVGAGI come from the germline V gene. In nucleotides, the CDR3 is TGTGCCAGCAGTTACGGGGGGACCACTGAAGCTTTCTTT. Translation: CASSYGGTTEAFF.

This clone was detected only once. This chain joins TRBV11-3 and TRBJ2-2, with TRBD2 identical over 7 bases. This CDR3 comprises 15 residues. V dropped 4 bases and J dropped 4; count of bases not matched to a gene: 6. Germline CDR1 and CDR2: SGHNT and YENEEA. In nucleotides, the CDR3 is TGTGCCAGCAGCTCCGGGACTACCAGCACCGGGGAGCTGTTTTTT. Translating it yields CASSSGTTSTGELFF.

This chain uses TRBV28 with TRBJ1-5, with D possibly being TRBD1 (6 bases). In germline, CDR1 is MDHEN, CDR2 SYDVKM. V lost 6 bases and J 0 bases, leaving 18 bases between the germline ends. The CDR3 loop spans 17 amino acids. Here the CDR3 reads CASSLRTAIYSNQPQHF. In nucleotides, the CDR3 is TGTGCCAGCAGCTTAAGGACAGCCATATATAGCAATCAGCCCCAGCATTTT. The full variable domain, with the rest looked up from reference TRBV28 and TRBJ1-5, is DVKVTQSSRYLVKRTGEKVFLECVQDMDHENMFWYRQDPGLGLRLIYFSYDVKMKEKGDIPEGYSVSREKKERFSLILESASTNQTSMYLCASSLRTAIYSNQPQHFGDGTRLSIL.

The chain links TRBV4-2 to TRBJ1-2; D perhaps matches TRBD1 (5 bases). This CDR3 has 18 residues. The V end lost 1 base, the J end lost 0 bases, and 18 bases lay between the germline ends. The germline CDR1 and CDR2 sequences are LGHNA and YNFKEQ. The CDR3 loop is CASSQGPRRGRTNYGYTF. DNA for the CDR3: TGTGCCAGCAGCCAAGGTCCCCGGAGGGGCCGGACTAACTATGGCTACACCTTC.

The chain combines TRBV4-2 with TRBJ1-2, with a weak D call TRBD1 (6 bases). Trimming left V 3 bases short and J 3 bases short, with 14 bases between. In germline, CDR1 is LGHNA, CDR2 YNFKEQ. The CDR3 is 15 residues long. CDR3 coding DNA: TGTGCCAGCAGCCAGGAGACAGGCCAAGACTATGGCTACACCTTC. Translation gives CASSQETGQDYGYTF.